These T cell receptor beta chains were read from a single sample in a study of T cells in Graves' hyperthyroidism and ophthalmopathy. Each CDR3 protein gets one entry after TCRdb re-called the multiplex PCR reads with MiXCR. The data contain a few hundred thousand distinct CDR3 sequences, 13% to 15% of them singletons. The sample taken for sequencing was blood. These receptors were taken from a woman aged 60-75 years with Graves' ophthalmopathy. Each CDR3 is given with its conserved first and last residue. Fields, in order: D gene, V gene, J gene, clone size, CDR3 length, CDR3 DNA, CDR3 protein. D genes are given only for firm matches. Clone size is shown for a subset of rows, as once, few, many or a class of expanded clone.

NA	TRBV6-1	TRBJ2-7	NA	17	TGTGCCAGCAGTGAAGCGCAACAGTTCAGACACGCCTACGAGCAGTACTTC	CASSEAQQFRHAYEQYF
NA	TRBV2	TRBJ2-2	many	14	TGTGCCAGCAATCCGGGACTGAGGACCGGGGAGCTGTTTTTT	CASNPGLRTGELFF
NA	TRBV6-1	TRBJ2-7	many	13	TGTGCCAGCAGGCTAGGGGCCTCCTACGAGCAGTACTTC	CASRLGASYEQYF
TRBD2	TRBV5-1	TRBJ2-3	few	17	TGCGCCAGCACCCGAGATAGACTAGCGGGAAGCACAGATACGCAGTATTTT	CASTRDRLAGSTDTQYF
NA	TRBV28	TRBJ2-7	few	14	TGTGCCAGCAGTTTTAGTCGGAACTCCTACGAGCAGTACTTC	CASSFSRNSYEQYF
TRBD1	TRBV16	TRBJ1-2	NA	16	TGTGCCAGCAGCCAATCGCGGGCAGGGGGCGCGTACGGCTACACCTTC	CASSQSRAGGAYGYTF
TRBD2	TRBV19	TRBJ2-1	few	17	TGTGCCAGTAGTATTCATGGACTAGCGGGAGAGAACAATGAGCAGTTCTTC	CASSIHGLAGENNEQFF
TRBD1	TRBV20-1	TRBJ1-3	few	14	TGCAGTGCTAAGAGCCGGGACAGAAGAAACACCATATATTTT	CSAKSRDRRNTIYF
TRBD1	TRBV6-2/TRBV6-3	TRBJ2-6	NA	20	TGTGCCAGCAGCGAACAAAAGGTCGGGACAGGTAGCTCTGGGGCCAACGTCCTGACTTTC	CASSEQKVGTGSSGANVLTF
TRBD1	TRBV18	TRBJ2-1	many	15	TGTGCCAGCTCACCAGTGACAGGGGGCTACAATGAGCAGTTCTTC	CASSPVTGGYNEQFF
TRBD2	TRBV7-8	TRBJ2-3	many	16	TGTGCCAGCAGCTTTGATAGCGGGAGGCCCACAGATACGCAGTATTTT	CASSFDSGRPTDTQYF
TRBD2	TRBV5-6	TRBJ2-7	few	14	TGTGCCAGCAGCTTGGCGGGAGGGCCCTCCGAGCAGTACTTC	CASSLAGGPSEQYF
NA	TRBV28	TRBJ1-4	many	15	TGTGCCAGCAGTTTGGCCCCAGGACGTCTCGAAAAACTGTTTTTT	CASSLAPGRLEKLFF
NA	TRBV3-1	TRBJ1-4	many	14	TGTGCCAGCAGCACCCGACGGGCTAATGAAAAACTGTTTTTT	CASSTRRANEKLFF
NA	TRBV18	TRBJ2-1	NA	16	TGTGCCAGCTCACCTGACGGGAGTAAGATCTACAATGAGCAGTTCTTC	CASSPDGSKIYNEQFF
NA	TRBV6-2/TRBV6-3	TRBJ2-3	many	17	TGTGCCAGCAGTTACTCCCCCAATGATGCTAGCACAGATACGCAGTATTTT	CASSYSPNDASTDTQYF
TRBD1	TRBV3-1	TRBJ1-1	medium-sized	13	TGTGCCAGCAGCTCCCAGAGGGGGCTAGGAGCTTTCTTT	CASSSQRGLGAFF
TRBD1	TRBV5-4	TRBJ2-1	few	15	TGTGCCAGCAGCTTGCGGGACAGGGACTACAATGAGCAGTTCTTC	CASSLRDRDYNEQFF
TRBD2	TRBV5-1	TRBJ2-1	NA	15	TGCGCCAGTAAGATTAGGCTAGCGGGGGAGCATGAGCAGTTCTTC	CASKIRLAGEHEQFF
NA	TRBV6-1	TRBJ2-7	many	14	TGTGCCAGCAGAGCCGCAGGGGCCGCCTACGAGCAGTACTTC	CASRAAGAAYEQYF
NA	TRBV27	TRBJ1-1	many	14	TGTGCCAGCAGTTTATCGGTCCGCACCACTGAAGCTTTCTTT	CASSLSVRTTEAFF
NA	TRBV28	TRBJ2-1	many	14	TGTGCCAGCAGTATGGGACTCCACTACAATGAGCAGTTCTTC	CASSMGLHYNEQFF